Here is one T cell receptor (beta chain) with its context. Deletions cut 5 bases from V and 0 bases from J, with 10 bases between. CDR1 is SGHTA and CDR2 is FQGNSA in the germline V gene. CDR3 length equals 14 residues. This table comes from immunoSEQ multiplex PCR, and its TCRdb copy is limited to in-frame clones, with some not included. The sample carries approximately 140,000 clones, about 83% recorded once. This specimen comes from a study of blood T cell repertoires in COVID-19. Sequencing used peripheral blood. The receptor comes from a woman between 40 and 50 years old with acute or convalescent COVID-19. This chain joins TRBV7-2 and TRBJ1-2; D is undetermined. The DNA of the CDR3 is TGTGCCAGCAGCCCGGGGAGTGCTAACTATGGCTACACCTTC. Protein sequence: CASSPGSANYGYTF.